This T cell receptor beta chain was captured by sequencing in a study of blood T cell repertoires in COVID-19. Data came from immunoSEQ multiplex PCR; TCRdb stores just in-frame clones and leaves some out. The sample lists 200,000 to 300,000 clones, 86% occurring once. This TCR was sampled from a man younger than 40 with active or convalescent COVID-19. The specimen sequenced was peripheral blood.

CDR3 residues: CASSQDLGGGLDNEQFF. The DNA of the CDR3 is TGTGCCAGCAGCCAAGATCTTGGCGGGGGGCTCGACAATGAGCAGTTCTTC. This sequence joins TRBV14 and TRBJ2-1; 8 nucleotides agree with TRBD2. V lost 0 bases and J lost 5; bases outside the gene matches: 9. The germline CDR1 and CDR2 sequences are SGHDN and FVKESK. The CDR3 runs to 17 residues.